Below are 9 T cell receptor beta chains sequenced from a single sample in a study of shared clonotypes between healthy human individuals. Terminally differentiated effector memory CD45RA+ cells were left out of the naive CD8 fraction, which was CD45RO-negative and positively selected for CCR7. Measured with immunoSEQ multiplex PCR; TCRdb has only the in-frame clones, and not every one. The profile shows around 700,000 clones, roughly nine tenths of them singletons. The material sequenced was naive CD8+ T cells sorted from blood. These receptors originate from a young man in good health.

The chain links TRBV7-8 to TRBJ2-3; D may be TRBD1 (5 bases). The CDR3 consists of 14 residues. Between the trimmed V and J ends, which lost 3 bases and 2 bases, there was a span of 9 bases. Germline CDR1 reads SGHVS; CDR2 reads FQNEAQ. The CDR3 DNA is TGTGCCAGCAGCTTGTCAGGGTTCACAGATACGCAGTATTTT. Translating it yields CASSLSGFTDTQYF.

V gene TRBV7-8 combines with J gene TRBJ2-2; possibly TRBD2 for D (6 bases). The CDR3 contains 16 residues. In germline, CDR1 is SGHVS, CDR2 FQNEAQ. The V end lost 1 base, the J end lost 0 bases, and 9 bases lay between the germline ends. This CDR3 reads CASSLVAVPNTGELFF. CDR3 coding DNA: TGTGCCAGCAGCTTAGTAGCGGTGCCGAACACCGGGGAGCTGTTTTTT.

This clone was observed a handful of times. The chain employs TRBV9 and TRBJ2-3; D remains unclear. This CDR3 comprises 15 residues. Trimming removed 0 bases from V and 4 bases from J, with 12 bases in between. Germline lookup yields CDR1 SGDLS and CDR2 YYNGEE. The chain's CDR3 is CASSVGVAAADTQYF. The DNA of the CDR3 is TGTGCCAGCAGCGTAGGAGTGGCCGCGGCAGATACGCAGTATTTT.

The genes are TRBV9 and TRBJ2-3; 13 positions agree with TRBD2. The CDR3 length is 17 residues. In germline, CDR1 is SGDLS, CDR2 YYNGEE. V dropped 3 bases and J dropped 2; count of bases not matched to a gene: 6. CDR3 coding DNA: TGTGCCAGCAGCGCCTGGACTAGCGGGAGAGCCACAGATACGCAGTATTTT. Its protein product is CASSAWTSGRATDTQYF.

The rearrangement joins TRBV9 to TRBJ2-7, with 10 bases fitting TRBD2. Germline CDR1 reads SGDLS; CDR2 reads YYNGEE. V trimming: 0 bases; J trimming: 3 bases; junction bases outside the gene matches: 9. The CDR3 is 17 amino acids. CDR3 region: CASSVDPGTSVYYEQYF. The CDR3 DNA follows: TGTGCCAGCAGCGTAGATCCCGGGACTAGCGTTTACTACGAGCAGTACTTC.

This clone was recorded once. The junction departs from the called germline gene at one end, perhaps through a read error. Other nucleotide sequences from this sample produce the same CDR3. The rearrangement uses TRBV7-9 and TRBJ2-3, with D maybe TRBD2 (5 bases). The length of the CDR3 is 12 residues. CDR1 SEHNR and CDR2 FQNEAQ come from the germline V gene (reference sequence). This chain's CDR3 is CASSLAPDTQYF. The CDR3 DNA sequence: TGTGCCAGCAGCCTAGCACCAGATACGCAGTATTTT.

J is TRBJ2-7 and V is TRBV14; D gene ambiguous. Germline loops: CDR1 SGHDN, CDR2 FVKESK. With 0 bases removed from V and 3 bases from J, the gap between germline ends came to 9 bases. CDR3 length: 14 residues. The CDR3 DNA sequence: TGTGCCAGCAGCCAAGATTTCGGGTTCTACGAGCAGTACTTC. It encodes CASSQDFGFYEQYF.

The rearrangement joins TRBV27 to TRBJ1-5; perhaps TRBD1 as D (6 bases). Trimming cost V 0 bases and J 6 bases, with 15 bases left between them. The CDR3 loop spans 16 amino acids. Germline CDR1 and CDR2: MNHEY and SMNVEV (reference sequence). The CDR3, as DNA: TGTGCCAGCAGTTTATCGGCAGGGGAGAAGGTTCAGCCCCAGCATTTT. It codes for CASSLSAGEKVQPQHF.

V is TRBV5-4 and J is TRBJ2-7; 8 bases line up with TRBD2. This CDR3 is 13 amino acids long. After removal of 4 bases from V and 4 bases from J, the junction contained 4 bases not matched to a gene. Germline loops: CDR1 SGHNT, CDR2 YYREEE (reference sequence). CDR3 amino acids: CASSLGTRYEQYF. DNA of the CDR3: TGTGCCAGCAGCCTTGGGACTAGGTACGAGCAGTACTTC.